Listed below are T cell receptor beta chains from one sample, sequenced in a study of human T cells and chemical hapten exposure. TCRdb re-analysed the RACE reads in MiXCR, keeping a single row per CDR3 protein. The sample yields roughly 380,000 distinct CDR3 sequences, roughly 6.3% seen once. The specimen comprised whole blood, sampled in connection with sensitization to the hapten diphenylcyclopropenone (DPC). Receptors were obtained from a woman between 18 and 29 years old with alopecia areata. Some clones in this sample may be carry-over from other donors' samples. CDR3s include the opening cysteine and the closing phenylalanine or tryptophan. D genes are given only for firm matches. Expanded clones get a size class; other rows say once, few or many, or leave the size out.

J gene	CDR3 length	V gene	clone size	D gene	CDR3 protein	CDR3 DNA
TRBJ2-2	17	TRBV20-1	few	TRBD2	CSARSGTSGGFTGELFF	TGCAGTGCTAGATCCGGGACTAGCGGGGGGTTCACCGGGGAGCTGTTTTTT
TRBJ1-5	14	TRBV20-1	few	TRBD1	CSAREQGARQPQHF	TGCAGTGCTAGAGAACAGGGGGCCCGTCAGCCCCAGCATTTT
TRBJ2-3	16	TRBV6-1	many	TRBD1	CASIVQGARGTDTQYF	TGTGCCAGCATTGTACAGGGGGCGCGTGGCACAGATACGCAGTATTTT
TRBJ1-1	14	TRBV11-1	few	-	CASSRRGGGTEAFF	TGTGCCAGCAGCCGCAGGGGAGGTGGCACTGAAGCTTTCTTT
TRBJ2-3	15	TRBV5-1	few	-	CASSKSDSSLDTQYF	TGCGCCAGCTCCAAATCGGACAGTTCATTGGATACGCAGTATTTT
TRBJ1-3	15	TRBV6-2/TRBV6-3	few	-	CASRGPALSGNTIYF	TGTGCCAGCAGGGGCCCTGCGCTCTCTGGAAACACCATATATTTT
TRBJ2-7	14	TRBV10-3	many	-	CAIMGGTGTYEQYF	TGTGCCATCATGGGCGGGACGGGGACCTACGAGCAGTACTTC
TRBJ1-6	15	TRBV2	few	TRBD1	CASRVQGTGNSPLHF	TGTGCCAGCAGGGTACAGGGGACGGGGAATTCACCCCTCCACTTT
TRBJ1-1	15	TRBV7-2	few	-	CASSSPGGRGAEAFF	TGTGCCAGCAGCTCCCCGGGAGGAAGGGGGGCTGAAGCTTTCTTT
TRBJ1-1	10	TRBV7-9	many	-	CASSSTEAFF	TGTGCCAGCAGCTCGACTGAAGCTTTCTTT
TRBJ1-5	14	TRBV2	few	-	CASSERVGNQPQHF	TGTGCCAGCAGTGAAAGGGTTGGCAATCAGCCCCAGCATTTT
TRBJ2-2	14	TRBV29-1	few	-	CSVLQNANTGELFF	TGCAGCGTTTTACAGAATGCGAACACCGGGGAGCTGTTTTTT
TRBJ1-2	8	TRBV10-3	many	-	CASRRNTF	TGTGCCAGCAGGAGGAACACCTTC
TRBJ2-1	18	TRBV4-3	few	-	CASSQEPPSADSYNEQFF	TGCGCCAGCAGCCAAGAACCCCCATCCGCAGACTCCTACAATGAGCAGTTCTTC
TRBJ1-1	11	TRBV28	many	-	CASSSNTEAFF	TGTGCCAGCAGTTCGAACACTGAAGCTTTCTTT
TRBJ2-7	16	TRBV29-1	-	-	CSVVLLANRAGYEQYF	TGCAGCGTTGTCCTATTGGCCAACAGAGCGGGCTACGAGCAGTACTTC
TRBJ2-2	13	TRBV12-3/TRBV12-4	many	-	CASSPPGTGELFF	TGTGCCAGCAGCCCCCCCGGCACCGGGGAGCTGTTTTTT
TRBJ1-1	12	TRBV24-1	few	-	CATSGASAEAFF	TGTGCCACCAGTGGCGCGTCAGCTGAAGCTTTCTTT
TRBJ2-5	15	TRBV7-6	-	TRBD1	CASSFPGQGEETQYF	TGTGCCAGCAGCTTCCCGGGACAGGGAGAAGAGACCCAGTACTTC
TRBJ2-2	12	TRBV29-1	-	-	CSVGRNTGELFF	TGCAGCGTTGGAAGGAACACCGGGGAGCTGTTTTTT
TRBJ1-1	15	TRBV3-1	few	TRBD1	CASSHLGQGGTEAFF	TGTGCCAGCAGCCACCTGGGACAGGGTGGAACTGAAGCTTTCTTT
TRBJ1-5	15	TRBV5-1	few	-	CASMGSHYSNQPQHF	TGCGCCAGCATGGGCAGCCACTATAGCAATCAGCCCCAGCATTTT
TRBJ2-7	16	TRBV5-1	-	TRBD1	CASRYLSGQASYEQYF	TGCGCCAGCAGATATCTGTCGGGACAGGCATCCTACGAGCAGTACTTC
TRBJ2-3	12	TRBV7-9	few	-	CASSIQGDTQYF	TGTGCCAGCAGTATTCAAGGAGATACGCAGTATTTT
TRBJ1-6	13	TRBV5-1	few	-	CASRNSYNSPLHF	TGCGCCAGCAGAAACTCCTATAATTCACCCCTCCACTTT
TRBJ2-6	18	TRBV7-8	-	TRBD1	CASSSGTGSRTGANVLTF	TGTGCCAGCAGCTCAGGGACAGGCTCTCGTACCGGGGCCAACGTCCTGACTTTC
TRBJ2-7	13	TRBV29-1	-	TRBD1	CSVVDREKREQYF	TGCAGCGTTGTGGACAGGGAGAAGCGCGAGCAGTACTTC
TRBJ1-5	13	TRBV25-1	few	-	CASRGDDDQPQHF	TGTGCCAGCAGGGGGGACGACGATCAGCCCCAGCATTTT
TRBJ1-1	15	TRBV6-2/TRBV6-3	-	TRBD1	CASSYTGQGNTEAFF	TGTGCCAGCAGTTATACGGGACAGGGCAACACTGAAGCTTTCTTT
TRBJ1-6	14	TRBV11-2	many	-	CASSLPSYNSPLHF	TGTGCCAGCAGCTTACCCAGCTATAATTCACCCCTCCACTTT
TRBJ2-1	13	TRBV12-3/TRBV12-4	many	-	CASIPGGDNEQFF	TGTGCCAGCATCCCAGGCGGGGACAATGAGCAGTTCTTC
TRBJ1-4	13	TRBV10-3	many	-	CAISVEGGEKLFF	TGTGCCATCAGTGTCGAGGGTGGGGAAAAACTGTTTTTT
TRBJ1-4	16	TRBV5-1	few	TRBD1	CASSIDREGTNEKLFF	TGCGCCAGCAGCATTGACAGGGAAGGAACTAATGAAAAACTGTTTTTT
TRBJ1-1	13	TRBV20-1	few	-	CSAYGRGGTEAFF	TGCAGTGCTTACGGGCGCGGGGGCACTGAAGCTTTCTTT
TRBJ1-4	17	TRBV6-5	few	TRBD1	CASSLGQNIATNEKLFF	TGTGCCAGCAGTTTGGGACAGAACATAGCAACTAATGAAAAACTGTTTTTT
TRBJ1-6	13	TRBV6-6	-	-	CASSYGRGSPLHF	TGTGCCAGCAGTTACGGCAGGGGCTCACCCCTCCACTTT
TRBJ1-1	15	TRBV20-1	many	-	CSARDQETGNTEAFF	TGCAGTGCTAGAGATCAGGAGACGGGGAACACTGAAGCTTTCTTT
TRBJ2-7	15	TRBV9	many	-	CASSPSTGEVYEQYF	TGTGCCAGCAGCCCCTCCACAGGAGAGGTTTACGAGCAGTACTTC
TRBJ1-5	17	TRBV18	many	TRBD1	CASSRDRGPVSNQPQHF	TGTGCCAGCTCACGGGACAGGGGGCCGGTTAGCAATCAGCCCCAGCATTTT
TRBJ2-3	19	TRBV9	-	TRBD2	CASSDNVPGLALRTDTQYF	TGTGCCAGCAGCGATAATGTCCCGGGACTAGCCCTACGGACAGATACGCAGTATTTT
TRBJ1-6	15	TRBV12-3/TRBV12-4	-	-	CASSFSIGDNSPLHF	TGTGCCAGCAGTTTCAGTATAGGGGATAATTCACCCCTCCACTTT
TRBJ1-2	16	TRBV4-2	-	-	CASSQDFGGANYGYTF	TGTGCCAGCAGCCAAGATTTTGGAGGGGCCAACTATGGCTACACCTTC
TRBJ2-2	15	TRBV27	few	TRBD1	CASSRDRVNTGELFF	TGTGCCAGCAGTCGGGACAGGGTAAACACCGGGGAGCTGTTTTTT
TRBJ2-7	13	TRBV9	few	-	CASSATSSYEQYF	TGTGCCAGCAGCGCCACGAGCTCCTACGAGCAGTACTTC
TRBJ1-1	18	TRBV21-1	-	-	CASSKAPGQIYMNTEAFF	TGTGCCAGCAGCAAAGCTCCGGGACAGATATACATGAACACTGAAGCTTTCTTT
TRBJ1-3	15	TRBV5-6	many	TRBD1	CASRRSTGAGNTIYF	TGTGCCAGCAGACGCTCCACAGGGGCTGGAAACACCATATATTTT